These 15 T cell receptor beta chains were sequenced from one sample in a study of T cells after yellow fever vaccination. TCRdb independently ran MiXCR on the 5' RACE reads; one entry per CDR3 protein. Of tens of thousands of distinct CDR3 sequences listed, approximately 7.4% are singletons. The starting material was CD8+ T cells sorted from PBMCs, obtained 15 days after the yellow fever booster vaccination. These receptors all come from a man aged 25-40 years who received the YFV17D yellow fever vaccine.

This clonotype was seen repeatedly, ten times or more. This sequence joins TRBV3-1 and TRBJ2-7; 9 nucleotides line up with TRBD1. CDR3 size: 17 residues. The germline V gene encodes CDR1 LGHDT and CDR2 YNNKEL (reference sequence). V lost 2 bases and J lost 0; bases outside the gene matches: 8. This chain's CDR3 is CASSQPDRGESSYEQYF. The CDR3 DNA follows: TGTGCCAGCAGCCAACCTGACAGGGGGGAAAGCTCCTACGAGCAGTACTTC.

The gene calls are TRBV20-1 and TRBJ2-1; 7 positions agree with TRBD1. CDR1 is DFQATT and CDR2 is SNEGSKA in the germline V gene (reference sequence). J was trimmed by 11 bases and V by 0 bases; bases with no gene match: 4. CDR3 length equals 12 residues. CDR3 DNA sequence: TGCAGTGCTAGAGAACAGGGGATTAAGCAGTTCTTC. The encoded protein is CSAREQGIKQFF.

Ten or more counts support this clonotype. The chain combines TRBV12-3 or TRBV12-4 with TRBJ1-3; D is undetermined. The CDR3 has 11 residues. V was trimmed by 2 bases and J by 8 bases, leaving 4 bases between them. The CDR3 region has the DNA TGTGCCAGCAGTTTAATCGACACCATATATTTT. Encoded protein: CASSLIDTIYF.

A remark on this clonotype: This sequence may be a read error, since a much larger clone differs from it by one base. The chain recombines TRBV18 with TRBJ2-7; 8 bases line up with TRBD1. V was clipped by 4 bases and J by 5 bases; unmatched bases: 7. The V gene's germline CDR1 is KGHSH and CDR2 LQKENI. CDR3 size: 14 residues. The CDR3 is CASSQHGTGDEQYF. In DNA form, the CDR3 reads TGTGCCAGCTCACAACACGGGACAGGCGACGAGCAGTACTTC.

About this clonotype: A much larger clone differs by one base, so this may be a read error. The gene calls are TRBV6-2 or TRBV6-3 and TRBJ1-4, with a tentative D call TRBD1 (5 bases). CDR3 size: 16 residues. V lost 2 bases and J 7 bases, leaving 17 bases between the germline ends. Germline lookup yields CDR1 MNHEY and CDR2 SVGEGT. The CDR3, as DNA: TGTGCCAGCAGTTACGTCGTGGCCAGGGCGGCTGAAAAACTGTTTTTT. Translated, it gives CASSYVVARAAEKLFF.

This clonotype was picked up many times. J is TRBJ2-7 and V is TRBV29-1, with D perhaps TRBD1 (5 bases). This CDR3 contains 14 residues. CDR1 is SQVTM, CDR2 ANQGSEA, per germline. Trimming took 2 bases from V and 3 from J, leaving 14 bases between them. In DNA, the CDR3 is TGCAGCGTTGAACTCCAGGACAAAGACTACGAGCAGTACTTC. It yields the protein CSVELQDKDYEQYF.

This clonotype was counted many times. This chain uses TRBV23-1 with TRBJ2-3; TRBD2 aligns across 13 bases. TRBV23-1 is sorted into the ORF group, with uncertain function. The CDR3 spans 17 residues. The trim removed 6 bases at V and 3 bases at J, leaving 9 bases unmatched. CDR3 sequence: CASSPLLAGGPTDTQYF. CDR3 DNA sequence: TGCGCCAGCAGCCCTCTACTAGCGGGAGGGCCAACAGATACGCAGTATTTT.

This clonotype came up many times. The CDR3, as DNA: TGTGCCAGCAGCCCCGGACTAGCGGGAGGACAGCAGTTCTTC. Translated, it gives CASSPGLAGGQQFF. The chain carries TRBV12-3 or TRBV12-4 and TRBJ2-1; TRBD2 aligns across 14 bases. The CDR3 runs to 14 residues. The trim removed 6 bases at V and 11 bases at J, leaving 6 bases unmatched.

This clonotype showed up many times. This chain links TRBV6-5 with TRBJ2-5, with 7 bases fitting TRBD1. The germline CDR1 and CDR2 sequences are MNHEY and SVGAGI. CDR3 size: 13 residues. After removal of 6 bases from V and 3 bases from J, the junction contained 4 bases not matched to a gene. CDR3 DNA sequence: TGTGCCAGCAGCGTGGGACAGAAAGAGACCCAGTACTTC. Amino acids: CASSVGQKETQYF.

This clonotype was detected many times. The chain is built from TRBV6-5 and TRBJ2-1, with 9 bases aligning to TRBD2. The CDR3 covers 14 residues. J was trimmed by 8 bases and V by 6 bases; bases with no gene match: 8. Germline CDR1 is MNHEY and CDR2 is SVGAGI. CDR3 sequence: CASRLAGRVDEQFF. In nucleotides, the CDR3 is TGTGCCAGCAGGCTAGCGGGACGGGTCGATGAGCAGTTCTTC.

This clonotype appeared many times. J is TRBJ2-7 and V is TRBV10-3; 9 bases are shared with TRBD1. The V gene end was trimmed by 10 bases and the J gene end by 2 bases; junction bases not matched to a gene: 9. Germline loops: CDR1 ENHRY, CDR2 SYGVKD. The CDR3 sequence is 14 residues long. CDR3 protein: CATYGTGSPYEQYF. The CDR3 DNA reads as TGTGCCACCTACGGGACAGGGTCCCCCTACGAGCAGTACTTC.

This clonotype has a count of ten or more. The V gene is TRBV14, the J gene TRBJ1-5, with unresolved D. Trimming shortened V by 3 bases and J by 1 base, and 4 bases separated the two germline ends. The CDR3 has 13 residues. The germline V gene has CDR1 SGHDN and CDR2 FVKESK. CDR3 sequence: CASSHGSNQPQHF. The CDR3 nucleotides read TGTGCCAGCAGCCATGGAAGCAATCAGCCCCAGCATTTT. The whole variable domain, filled in from reference TRBV14 and TRBJ1-5, reads EAGVTQFPSHSVIEKGQTVTLRCDPISGHDNLYWYRRVMGKEIKFLLHFVKESKQDESGMPNNRFLAERTGGTYSTLKVQPAELEDSGVYFCASSHGSNQPQHFGDGTRLSIL.

This clonotype was seen repeatedly, ten times or more. This sequence joins TRBV27 and TRBJ2-7; D is unclear. Trimming pared 3 bases from V and 2 bases from J, leaving 20 bases between. The CDR3 consists of 17 residues. CDR1 is MNHEY and CDR2 is SMNVEV in the germline V gene (reference sequence). This CDR3 reads CASSFSWQPHAAYEQYF. The CDR3 DNA reads as TGTGCCAGCAGTTTTTCCTGGCAGCCCCATGCGGCCTACGAGCAGTACTTC.

This clonotype was observed at least ten times. The chain is built from TRBV29-1 and TRBJ2-1; maybe TRBD2 (6 bases). Germline V gene sequence: CDR1 SQVTM, CDR2 ANQGSEA. Deletions cut 0 bases from V and 7 bases from J, with 13 bases between. The CDR3 is made up of 14 amino acids. The CDR3, as DNA: TGCAGCGTTGAAGATCGGGGGATGGAGAATGAGCAGTTCTTC. Translating it yields CSVEDRGMENEQFF.

This clonotype came up many times. This chain connects TRBV6-5 to TRBJ2-5; D unclear. The CDR3 loop spans 14 amino acids. The germline gives CDR1 MNHEY, CDR2 SVGAGI. The germline V and J ends were trimmed by 2 bases and 5 bases, with 12 bases remaining between them. CDR3 sequence reads: CASSYTSTKETQYF. For the CDR3, the DNA is TGTGCCAGCAGTTACACTTCTACGAAGGAGACCCAGTACTTC.